This TCR beta chain was observed in a study of CD8+ T cells in alopecia areata. This CDR3 is built from 15 residues. V gave up 5 bases and J gave up 4 bases, with 14 bases separating them. From germline, CDR1 is SGHVS and CDR2 FQNEAQ. It was cDNA, reverse transcribed from extracted RNA, that served as the sequencing template. The data were produced by immunoSEQ multiplex PCR, yet TCRdb's version contains in-frame clones alone and is incomplete. The sample lists 140,000 to 150,000 clones, 47% occurring once. The sample was CD4+ T cells sorted from blood. The chain links TRBV7-8 to TRBJ1-4; D is perhaps TRBD1 (6 bases). This receptor was taken from a human donor with alopecia areata. This chain's CDR3 is CASSPGRTDNEKLFF. The CDR3 nucleotides are TGTGCCAGCAGCCCCGGCAGGACAGATAATGAAAAACTGTTTTTT.